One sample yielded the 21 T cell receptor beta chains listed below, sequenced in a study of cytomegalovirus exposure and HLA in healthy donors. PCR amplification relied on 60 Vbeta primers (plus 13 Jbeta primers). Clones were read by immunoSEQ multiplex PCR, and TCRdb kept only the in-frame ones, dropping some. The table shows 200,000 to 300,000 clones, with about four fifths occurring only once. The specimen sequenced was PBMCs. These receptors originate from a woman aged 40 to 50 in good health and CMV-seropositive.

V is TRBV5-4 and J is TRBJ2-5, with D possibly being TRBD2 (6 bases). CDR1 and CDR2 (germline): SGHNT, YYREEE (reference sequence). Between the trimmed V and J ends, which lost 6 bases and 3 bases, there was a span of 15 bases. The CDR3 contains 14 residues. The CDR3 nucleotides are TGTGCCAGCAAGGTAGGCGGGAACGAAGAGACCCAGTACTTC. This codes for CASKVGGNEETQYF.

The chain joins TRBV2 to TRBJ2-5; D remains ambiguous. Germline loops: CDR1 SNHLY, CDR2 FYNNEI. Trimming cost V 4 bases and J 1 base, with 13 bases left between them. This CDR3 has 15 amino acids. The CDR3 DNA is TGTGCCAGCAGTGCAAGCCCAGGAATCCAAGAGACCCAGTACTTC. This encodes CASSASPGIQETQYF.

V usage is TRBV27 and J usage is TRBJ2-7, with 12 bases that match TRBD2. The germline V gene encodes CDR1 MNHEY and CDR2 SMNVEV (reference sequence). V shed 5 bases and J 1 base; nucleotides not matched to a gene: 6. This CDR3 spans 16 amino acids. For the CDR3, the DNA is TGTGCCAGCAGTGGGCCGACTAGCGGGGGTTCCTACGAGCAGTACTTC. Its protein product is CASSGPTSGGSYEQYF.

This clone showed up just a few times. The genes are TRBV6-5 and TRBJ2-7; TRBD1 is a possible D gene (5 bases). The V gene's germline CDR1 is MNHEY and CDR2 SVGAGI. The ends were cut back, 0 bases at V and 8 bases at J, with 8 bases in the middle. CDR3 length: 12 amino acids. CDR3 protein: CASSYSQGKQYF. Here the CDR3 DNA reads TGTGCCAGCAGTTACTCTCAGGGCAAGCAGTACTTC.

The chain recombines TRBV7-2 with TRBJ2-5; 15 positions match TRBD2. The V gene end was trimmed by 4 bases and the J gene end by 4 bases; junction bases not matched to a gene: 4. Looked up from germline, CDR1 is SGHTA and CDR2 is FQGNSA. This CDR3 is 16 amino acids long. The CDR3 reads CASSSGTSGRLETQYF. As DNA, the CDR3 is TGTGCCAGCAGCTCCGGGACTAGCGGGAGGTTAGAGACCCAGTACTTC.

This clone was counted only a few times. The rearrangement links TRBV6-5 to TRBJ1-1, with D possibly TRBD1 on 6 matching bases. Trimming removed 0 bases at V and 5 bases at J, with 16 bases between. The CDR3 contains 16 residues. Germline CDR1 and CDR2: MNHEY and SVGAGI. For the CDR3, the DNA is TGTGCCAGCAGTTACTCACCTGGGGGCGCTGGGACTGAAGCTTTCTTT. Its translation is CASSYSPGGAGTEAFF.

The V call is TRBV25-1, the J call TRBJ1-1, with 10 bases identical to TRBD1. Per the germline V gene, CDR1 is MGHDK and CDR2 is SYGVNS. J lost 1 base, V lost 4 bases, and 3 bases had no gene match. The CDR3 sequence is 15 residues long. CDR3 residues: CASSADRGRNTEAFF. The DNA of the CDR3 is TGTGCCAGCAGTGCCGACAGGGGGCGGAACACTGAAGCTTTCTTT.

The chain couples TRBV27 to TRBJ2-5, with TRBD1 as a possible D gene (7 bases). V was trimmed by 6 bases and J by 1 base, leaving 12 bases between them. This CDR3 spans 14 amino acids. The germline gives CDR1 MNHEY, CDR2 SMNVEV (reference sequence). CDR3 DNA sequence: TGTGCCAGCAGGCGGGGACAGTCCCAAGAGACCCAGTACTTC. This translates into CASRRGQSQETQYF.

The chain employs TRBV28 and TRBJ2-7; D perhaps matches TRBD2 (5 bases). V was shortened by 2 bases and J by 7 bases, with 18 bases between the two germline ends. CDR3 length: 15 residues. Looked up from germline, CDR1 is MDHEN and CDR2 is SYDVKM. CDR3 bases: TGTGCCAGCAGTTTAAACAGAGGCCCTACGGGGGAGCAGTACTTC. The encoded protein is CASSLNRGPTGEQYF.

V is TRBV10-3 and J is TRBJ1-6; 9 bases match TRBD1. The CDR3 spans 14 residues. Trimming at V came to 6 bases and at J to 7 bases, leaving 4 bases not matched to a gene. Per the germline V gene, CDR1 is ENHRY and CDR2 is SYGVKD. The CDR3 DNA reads TGTGCCATCAGGAGGACAGGGGAAAATTCACCCCTCCACTTT. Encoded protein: CAIRRTGENSPLHF.

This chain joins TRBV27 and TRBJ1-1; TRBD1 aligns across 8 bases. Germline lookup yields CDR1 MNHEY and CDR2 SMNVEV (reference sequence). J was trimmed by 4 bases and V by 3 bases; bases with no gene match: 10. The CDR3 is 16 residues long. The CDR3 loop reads CASSLRTGQGFTEAFF. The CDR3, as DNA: TGTGCCAGCAGTTTGAGGACAGGGCAGGGTTTCACTGAAGCTTTCTTT.

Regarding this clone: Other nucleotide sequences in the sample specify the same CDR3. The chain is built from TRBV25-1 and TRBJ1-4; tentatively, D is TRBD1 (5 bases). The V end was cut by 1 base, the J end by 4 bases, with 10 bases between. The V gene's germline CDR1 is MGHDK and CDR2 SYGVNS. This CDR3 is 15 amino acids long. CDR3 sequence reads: CASSEWGGGNEKLFF. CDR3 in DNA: TGTGCCAGCAGTGAATGGGGGGGAGGTAATGAAAAACTGTTTTTT.

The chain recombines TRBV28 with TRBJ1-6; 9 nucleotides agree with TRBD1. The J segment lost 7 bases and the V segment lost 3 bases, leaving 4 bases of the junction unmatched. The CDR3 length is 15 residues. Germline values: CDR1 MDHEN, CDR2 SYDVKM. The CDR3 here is CASSLGQGRNSPLHF. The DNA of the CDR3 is TGTGCCAGCAGTTTGGGACAGGGTAGGAATTCACCCCTCCACTTT.

The CDR3 protein is CASSIEARSSTDTQYF. CDR3 in DNA: TGTGCCAGTAGTATAGAGGCGAGGAGTAGCACAGATACGCAGTATTTT. V usage is TRBV19 and J usage is TRBJ2-3; the D is unclear. This CDR3 contains 16 residues. CDR1 is LNHDA and CDR2 is SQIVND in the germline V gene (reference sequence). The ends were cut back, 0 bases at V and 0 bases at J, with 10 bases in the middle.

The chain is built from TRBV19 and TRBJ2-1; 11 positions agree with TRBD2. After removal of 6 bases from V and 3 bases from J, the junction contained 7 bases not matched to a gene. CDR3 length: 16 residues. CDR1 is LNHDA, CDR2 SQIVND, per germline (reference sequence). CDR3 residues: CASSTRLAGFYNEQFF. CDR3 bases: TGTGCCAGTAGCACCCGACTAGCGGGATTCTACAATGAGCAGTTCTTC.

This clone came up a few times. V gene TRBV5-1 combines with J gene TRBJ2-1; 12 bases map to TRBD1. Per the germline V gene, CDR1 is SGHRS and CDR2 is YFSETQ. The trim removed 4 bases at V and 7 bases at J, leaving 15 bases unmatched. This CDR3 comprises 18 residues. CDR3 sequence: CASSPGQGADLVGNEQFF. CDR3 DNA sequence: TGCGCCAGCAGCCCGGGACAGGGGGCTGATTTGGTGGGGAATGAGCAGTTCTTC. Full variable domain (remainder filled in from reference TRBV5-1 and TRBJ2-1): KAGVTQTPRYLIKTRGQQVTLSCSPISGHRSVSWYQQTPGQGLQFLFEYFSETQRNKGNFPGRFSGRQFSNSRSEMNVSTLELGDSALYLCASSPGQGADLVGNEQFFGPGTRLTVL.

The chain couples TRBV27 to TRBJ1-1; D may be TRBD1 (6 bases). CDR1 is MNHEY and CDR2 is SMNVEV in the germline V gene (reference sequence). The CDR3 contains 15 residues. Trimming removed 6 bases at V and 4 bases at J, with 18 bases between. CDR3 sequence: CASRTNPQGITEAFF. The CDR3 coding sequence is TGTGCCAGCAGGACGAATCCTCAGGGGATCACTGAAGCTTTCTTT.

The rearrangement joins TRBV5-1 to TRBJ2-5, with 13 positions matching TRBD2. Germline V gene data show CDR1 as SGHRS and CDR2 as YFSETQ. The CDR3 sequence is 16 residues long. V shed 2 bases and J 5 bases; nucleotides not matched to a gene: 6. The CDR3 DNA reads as TGCGCCAGCAGCTTAGGACTAGCGGGAGAATCGGAGACCCAGTACTTC. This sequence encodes CASSLGLAGESETQYF.

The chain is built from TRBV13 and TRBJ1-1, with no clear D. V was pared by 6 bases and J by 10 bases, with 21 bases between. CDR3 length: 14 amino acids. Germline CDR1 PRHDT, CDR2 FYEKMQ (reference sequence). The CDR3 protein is CASRFAGRVDGAFF. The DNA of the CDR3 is TGTGCCAGCAGGTTTGCGGGGAGGGTGGATGGAGCTTTCTTT. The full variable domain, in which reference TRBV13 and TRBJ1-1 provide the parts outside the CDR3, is AAGVIQSPRHLIKEKRETATLKCYPIPRHDTVYWYQQGPGQDPQFLISFYEKMQSDKGSIPDRFSAQQFSDYHSELNMSSLELGDSALYFCASRFAGRVDGAFFGQGTRLTVV.

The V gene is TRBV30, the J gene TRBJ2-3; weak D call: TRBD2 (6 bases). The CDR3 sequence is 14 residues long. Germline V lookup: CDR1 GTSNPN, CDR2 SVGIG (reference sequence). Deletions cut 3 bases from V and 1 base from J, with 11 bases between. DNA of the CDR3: TGTGCCTGGAGCCTAGCGATGGGCACAGATACGCAGTATTTT. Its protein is CAWSLAMGTDTQYF.

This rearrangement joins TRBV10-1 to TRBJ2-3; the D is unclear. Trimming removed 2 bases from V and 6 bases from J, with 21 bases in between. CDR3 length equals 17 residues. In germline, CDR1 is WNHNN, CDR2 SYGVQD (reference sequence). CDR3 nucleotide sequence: TGCGCCAGCAGTGAGGTTTACCGGAGAGGTAACGGGGATACGCAGTATTTT. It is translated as CASSEVYRRGNGDTQYF.